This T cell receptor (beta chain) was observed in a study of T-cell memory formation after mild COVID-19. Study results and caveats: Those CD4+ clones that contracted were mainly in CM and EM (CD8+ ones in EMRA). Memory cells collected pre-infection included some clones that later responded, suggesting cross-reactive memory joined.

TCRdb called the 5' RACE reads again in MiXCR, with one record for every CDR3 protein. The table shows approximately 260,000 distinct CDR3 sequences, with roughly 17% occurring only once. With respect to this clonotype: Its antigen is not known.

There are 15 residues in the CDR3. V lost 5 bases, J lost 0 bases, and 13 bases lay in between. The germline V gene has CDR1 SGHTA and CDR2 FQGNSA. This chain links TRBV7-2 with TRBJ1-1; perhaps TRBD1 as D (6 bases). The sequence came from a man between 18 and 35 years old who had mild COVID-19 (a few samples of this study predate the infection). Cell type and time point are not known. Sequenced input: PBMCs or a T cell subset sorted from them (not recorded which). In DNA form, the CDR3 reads TGTGCCAGCAGCCTCACCCAGGGGTTGAACACTGAAGCTTTCTTT. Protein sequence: CASSLTQGLNTEAFF.